This TCR beta chain comes out of a study of blood T cell repertoires in COVID-19. Study-level background: Researchers got acute and convalescent COVID-19 samples from the United States, Italy and Spain. PBMCs, B-cell-depleted T cells, or T cells were the source of the cDNA or gDNA that made up the material.

Germline loops: CDR1 SGHTA, CDR2 FQGNSA. The CDR3 has 14 amino acids. V gave up 5 bases and J gave up 8 bases, with 18 bases separating them. In the authors' workflow: The authors estimated nucleated cell counts from reference gene primer amplification. TCRdb's copy holds only in-frame clones and misses some; the assay was immunoSEQ multiplex PCR. V, J and clone size were drawn from that table, and D and trimming were deduced from the DNA. The data show some 97,000 clones, with 85% seen just once and more than 10% held by the top ten. The receptor was isolated from a human donor in a cohort sampled during active COVID-19. V is TRBV7-2 and J is TRBJ1-2, with D possibly being TRBD1 (5 bases). Sample: peripheral blood. The DNA of the CDR3 is TGTGCCAGCAGCCCAATTTCGGGGGTTCAGGGCTACACCTTC. It yields the protein CASSPISGVQGYTF.